The clone carrying this T cell receptor beta chain showed up many times. Antigen unknown. These data come from a study of early T cells in non-severe SARS-CoV-2 infection. Study-level information: Sequencing was performed on bulk RNA from unsorted whole blood, leaving chains unpaired.

Study-wide results and limits: VDJdb-based annotation leaned toward anti-spike CD8 responses and missed private and CD4 specificities.

The CDR3 extends over 17 amino acids. J lost 7 bases, V lost 5 bases, and 11 bases had no gene match. Attached unique molecular identifiers marked individual cDNA molecules. In TCRdb, the 5' RACE reads were re-called with MiXCR into one record per CDR3 protein. The table lists around 28,000 distinct CDR3 sequences, 5.7% of them singletons. V usage is TRBV12-3 or TRBV12-4 and J usage is TRBJ2-2; 12 bases fit TRBD1. The TCR comes from an adult who was a healthcare worker with PCR-confirmed SARS-CoV-2 infection or an uninfected control (not recorded which). Material: whole blood. CDR3 nucleotides: TGTGCCAGCAGTCTACCGGGACAGGGGGCGCAGATCGGGGAGCTGTTTTTT. It is translated as CASSLPGQGAQIGELFF.